This TCR beta chain originates from a study of blood T cell repertoires in COVID-19. V lost 5 bases and J 4 bases, leaving 7 bases between the germline ends. The CDR3 spans 12 residues. Germline CDR1 MDHEN, CDR2 SYDVKM. In the study's own analysis: Cell counts per sample came from amplifying reference gene primers. TCRdb's copy holds only in-frame clones and misses some; the assay was immunoSEQ multiplex PCR. V and J calls and clone size are given by that table; D and trimming were obtained from the DNA. This sample has 100,000 to 150,000 clones, with roughly 87% found just once. The chain has TRBV28 and TRBJ2-3; D uncertain. Sequencing was carried out using peripheral blood. The sequence came from a man older than 75 with active or convalescent COVID-19. CDR3 in DNA: TGTGCCAGCAGTCCACTTTCAGATACGCAGTATTTT. This gives the protein CASSPLSDTQYF. The whole variable domain, filled in from reference TRBV28 and TRBJ2-3, reads DVKVTQSSRYLVKRTGEKVFLECVQDMDHENMFWYRQDPGLGLRLIYFSYDVKMKEKGDIPEGYSVSREKKERFSLILESASTNQTSMYLCASSPLSDTQYFGPGTRLTVL.